A selection of T cell receptor beta chains follows, all from one sample in a study of long-term antiretroviral therapy in people with HIV. The method was immunoSEQ multiplex PCR; TCRdb's version includes in-frame clones alone and lacks a portion of them. Here the sample spans about 12,000 clones, around three quarters being singletons. The source was unsorted PBMCs, collected 0.8 years before starting antiretroviral therapy. All receptors derive from a woman aged 35 to 49 with HIV. Each CDR3 is given with its conserved first and last residue. The D gene is left open where the match is weak. Not all rows give a size; the values are once, few, many and, for expanded clones, a class.

NA,TRBV7-9,TRBJ2-1,NA,CASSLGTNEQFF,TGTGCCAGCAGCTTAGGCACCAATGAGCAGTTCTTC
NA,TRBV9,TRBJ1-1,NA,CASSVAGDTEAFF,TGTGCCAGCAGCGTAGCAGGGGACACTGAAGCTTTCTTT
NA,TRBV7-9,TRBJ2-7,TRBD1,CAIPGTGPISYEQYF,TGTGCCATCCCCGGGACAGGACCTATCTCCTACGAGCAGTACTTC
NA,TRBV4-2,TRBJ1-1,NA,CASSPTIGQEAFF,TGTGCCAGCAGCCCCACCATAGGTCAGGAGGCTTTCTTT
NA,TRBV19,TRBJ1-4,TRBD1,CASSQKGDSNEKLFF,TGTGCCAGTAGTCAAAAAGGGGACAGCAATGAAAAACTGTTTTTT
NA,TRBV19,TRBJ1-1,NA,CASGRDSNTEAFF,TGTGCCAGTGGAAGGGATTCGAACACTGAAGCTTTCTTT
NA,TRBV6-5,TRBJ2-7,TRBD2,CASSYLRRERYEQYF,TGTGCCAGCAGTTACTTGCGGCGGGAGCGCTACGAGCAGTACTTC
few,TRBV27,TRBJ2-7,TRBD2,CASSFQASGLYEQYF,TGTGCCAGCAGTTTCCAGGCTAGCGGACTCTACGAGCAGTACTTC
NA,TRBV9,TRBJ2-7,TRBD2,CASSVAGGNLYEQYF,TGTGCCAGCAGCGTAGCGGGGGGTAATCTCTACGAGCAGTACTTC
NA,TRBV5-6,TRBJ2-7,TRBD1,CASSSGQRRNEQYF,TGTGCCAGCAGCTCGGGACAGCGGCGAAACGAGCAGTACTTC
NA,TRBV7-8,TRBJ2-3,TRBD1,CASSPRDRGTTDTQYF,TGTGCCAGCAGCCCGAGGGACAGGGGGACCACAGATACGCAGTATTTT
NA,TRBV5-1,TRBJ2-2,NA,CASGQSGELFF,TGCGCCAGCGGACAGTCCGGGGAGCTGTTTTTT
medium-sized,TRBV29-1,TRBJ2-7,TRBD1,CSAISTGRLVYEQYF,TGCAGCGCAATTTCGACAGGGCGGTTGGTCTACGAGCAGTACTTC
NA,TRBV25-1,TRBJ1-5,NA,CASSEYGTVAGPQHF,TGTGCCAGCAGTGAATACGGGACTGTCGCAGGGCCCCAGCATTTT
NA,TRBV9,TRBJ1-3,NA,CASSVGGVSNTIYF,TGTGCCAGCAGCGTAGGGGGGGTTTCAAACACCATATATTTT
few,TRBV2,TRBJ2-7,NA,CASSKNRVGYEQYF,TGTGCCAGCAGTAAAAACAGGGTAGGCTACGAGCAGTACTTC
NA,TRBV12-5,TRBJ2-1,TRBD2,CASGLVTSGGGNEQFF,TGTGCTAGTGGTTTGGTAACTAGCGGAGGGGGTAATGAGCAGTTCTTC
once,TRBV9,TRBJ1-3,TRBD1,CASSWGQGNSGNTIYF,TGTGCCAGCAGCTGGGGACAGGGAAACTCTGGAAACACCATATATTTT
few,TRBV19,TRBJ1-4,NA,CASSRAYDEKLFF,TGTGCCAGTAGTAGGGCCTATGATGAAAAACTGTTTTTT
once,TRBV6-5,TRBJ1-1,NA,CASTQTGTVNTEAFF,TGTGCCAGCACCCAAACCGGGACGGTGAACACTGAAGCTTTCTTT
few,TRBV15,TRBJ1-2,NA,CATSYGGYGYTF,TGTGCCACCAGCTATGGGGGGTATGGCTACACCTTC
NA,TRBV28,TRBJ2-4,NA,CASSGGRSTSIQYF,TGTGCCAGCAGTGGGGGGAGGAGCACCTCCATTCAGTACTTC
NA,TRBV27,TRBJ2-7,NA,CASSFLGAQIYEQYF,TGTGCCAGCAGTTTCTTGGGGGCGCAAATCTACGAGCAGTACTTC
NA,TRBV10-3,TRBJ2-1,TRBD2,CATGLGFDEQFF,TGTGCCACGGGACTAGGGTTCGATGAGCAGTTCTTC
NA,TRBV11-2,TRBJ2-7,NA,CASSFGWEQYF,TGTGCCAGCAGCTTCGGGTGGGAGCAGTACTTC
NA,TRBV2,TRBJ2-1,NA,CASRVRGLNEQFF,TGTGCCAGCAGGGTACGGGGGCTCAATGAGCAGTTCTTC
NA,TRBV28,TRBJ2-6,NA,CASSFFSSTGRRRSGANVLTF,TGTGCCAGCAGTTTTTTCAGTTCCACAGGGCGCCGCCGCTCTGGGGCCAACGTCCTGACTTTC
once,TRBV7-7,TRBJ2-7,NA,CASSPSVGYEQYF,TGTGCCAGCAGCCCCAGCGTGGGCTACGAGCAGTACTTC
once,TRBV25-1,TRBJ2-1,TRBD2,CASEREGGYNEQFF,TGTGCCAGTGAGCGGGAGGGGGGCTACAATGAGCAGTTCTTC
NA,TRBV5-5,TRBJ2-3,NA,CASSLSTDTQYF,TGTGCCAGCAGCTTGAGCACAGATACGCAGTATTTT
NA,TRBV4-3,TRBJ1-4,TRBD1,CASSQGTGLYATNEKLFF,TGCGCCAGCAGCCAAGGGACAGGCCTTTATGCAACTAATGAAAAACTGTTTTTT
NA,TRBV14,TRBJ2-7,NA,CASRSGTETYEQYF,TGTGCCAGCAGATCCGGGACGGAGACCTACGAGCAGTACTTC
NA,TRBV7-2,TRBJ1-3,NA,CASSFKGSGNTIYF,TGTGCCAGCAGCTTCAAAGGGAGCGGAAACACCATATATTTT
NA,TRBV28,TRBJ2-3,NA,CASSLKPWSTDTQYF,TGTGCCAGCAGTTTAAAGCCGTGGAGCACAGATACGCAGTATTTT
NA,TRBV19,TRBJ2-7,NA,CASSRGLPSSYEQYF,TGTGCCAGTAGTCGCGGACTACCAAGCTCCTACGAGCAGTACTTC
NA,TRBV13,TRBJ1-1,NA,CASSLAGTLNTEAFF,TGTGCCAGCAGCTTAGCGGGCACCCTCAACACTGAAGCTTTCTTT
NA,TRBV18,TRBJ2-7,TRBD1,CASSSEDRVYEQYF,TGTGCCAGCTCGTCTGAAGACAGGGTCTACGAGCAGTACTTC
NA,TRBV6-1,TRBJ2-1,TRBD1,CASSDPGTEYNEQFF,TGTGCCAGCAGTGACCCCGGGACAGAATACAATGAGCAGTTCTTC
NA,TRBV4-3,TRBJ2-7,NA,CASSQGLSYEQYF,TGCGCCAGCAGCCAAGGTCTCTCCTACGAGCAGTACTTC
few,TRBV5-1,TRBJ2-2,NA,CASSLQTSTNTGELFF,TGCGCCAGCAGCCTCCAGACAAGTACGAACACCGGGGAGCTGTTTTTT
NA,TRBV6-1,TRBJ1-1,TRBD1,CASSEGPTGGNTEAFF,TGTGCCAGCAGTGAGGGTCCGACAGGGGGGAACACTGAAGCTTTCTTT
NA,TRBV6-5,TRBJ1-2,NA,CASTDAARTSYGYTF,TGTGCCAGCACCGATGCAGCGCGGACCTCCTATGGCTACACCTTC
NA,TRBV5-4,TRBJ2-5,TRBD1,CASSLGTGQETQYF,TGTGCCAGCAGCTTGGGGACAGGGCAAGAGACCCAGTACTTC
NA,TRBV4-3,TRBJ2-4,TRBD1,CASSQDRDRVFENIQYF,TGCGCCAGCAGCCAAGATAGGGACAGGGTTTTCGAAAACATTCAGTACTTC
NA,TRBV25-1,TRBJ1-1,TRBD1,CASSDSGGYTEAFF,TGTGCCAGCAGTGACTCAGGGGGCTACACTGAAGCTTTCTTT
NA,TRBV6-5,TRBJ1-2,NA,CASTQGYGYTF,TGTGCCAGCACGCAGGGCTATGGCTACACCTTC
few,TRBV14,TRBJ2-7,NA,CASSQAPGPYEQYF,TGTGCCAGCAGCCAAGCCCCGGGACCCTACGAGCAGTACTTC